This T cell receptor (beta chain) stems from a study of OX40 agonist ivuxolimab in advanced cancers. The method was immunoSEQ multiplex PCR; TCRdb's version includes in-frame clones alone and lacks a portion of them. Among 30,000 to 45,000 clones, about 90% were seen once, and the ten largest hold roughly 19%. The germline gives CDR1 SGHDT, CDR2 YYEEEE. This CDR3 is built from 12 residues. Trimming pared 4 bases from V and 3 bases from J, leaving 7 bases between. The source material was CD4+ or CD8+ T cells sorted from blood, sampled in a trial of the OX40 agonist ivuxolimab. The rearrangement links TRBV5-6 to TRBJ1-1, with D possibly matching TRBD1 (5 bases). The receptor was isolated from an adult with an advanced solid tumor such as melanoma, head and neck, liver or kidney cancer. The CDR3 sequence is CASSLRDTEAFF. DNA of the CDR3: TGTGCCAGCAGCCTCAGGGACACTGAAGCTTTCTTT.